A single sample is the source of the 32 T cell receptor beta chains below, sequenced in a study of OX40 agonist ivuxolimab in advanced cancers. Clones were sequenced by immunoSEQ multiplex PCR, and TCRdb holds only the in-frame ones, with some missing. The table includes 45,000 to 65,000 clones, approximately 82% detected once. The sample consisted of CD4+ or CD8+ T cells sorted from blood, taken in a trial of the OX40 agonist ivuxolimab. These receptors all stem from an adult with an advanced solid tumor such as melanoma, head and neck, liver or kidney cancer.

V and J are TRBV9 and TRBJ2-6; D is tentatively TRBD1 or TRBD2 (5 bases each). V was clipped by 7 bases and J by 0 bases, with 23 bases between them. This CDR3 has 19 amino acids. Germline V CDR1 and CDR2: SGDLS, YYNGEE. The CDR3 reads CASGPGAPGLISGANVLTF. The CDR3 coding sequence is TGTGCCAGCGGGCCCGGGGCTCCAGGGTTGATCTCTGGGGCCAACGTCCTGACTTTC.

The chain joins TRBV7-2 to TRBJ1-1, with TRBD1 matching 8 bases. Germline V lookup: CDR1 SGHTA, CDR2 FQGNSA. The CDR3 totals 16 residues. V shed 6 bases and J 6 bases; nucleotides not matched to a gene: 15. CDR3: CASSQNGRQGFAEAFF. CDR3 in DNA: TGTGCCAGCAGTCAAAACGGGCGACAGGGGTTCGCTGAAGCTTTCTTT.

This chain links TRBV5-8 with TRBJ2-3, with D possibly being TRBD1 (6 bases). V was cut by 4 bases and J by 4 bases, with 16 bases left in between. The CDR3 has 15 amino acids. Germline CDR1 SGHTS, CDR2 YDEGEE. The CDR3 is CASSQGRSPPDTQYF. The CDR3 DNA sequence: TGTGCCAGCAGCCAGGGGCGCTCCCCCCCAGATACGCAGTATTTT.

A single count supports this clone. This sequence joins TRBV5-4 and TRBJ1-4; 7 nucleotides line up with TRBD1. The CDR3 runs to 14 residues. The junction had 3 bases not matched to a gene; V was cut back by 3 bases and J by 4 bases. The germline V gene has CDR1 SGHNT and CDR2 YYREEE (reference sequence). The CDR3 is CASSSTGLNEKLFF. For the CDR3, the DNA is TGTGCCAGCAGCTCGACAGGGCTTAATGAAAAACTGTTTTTT. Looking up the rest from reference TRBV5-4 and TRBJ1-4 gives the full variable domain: ETGVTQSPTHLIKTRGQQVTLRCSSQSGHNTVSWYQQALGQGPQFIFQYYREEENGRGNFPPRFSGLQFPNYSSELNVNALELDDSALYLCASSSTGLNEKLFFGSGTQLSVL.

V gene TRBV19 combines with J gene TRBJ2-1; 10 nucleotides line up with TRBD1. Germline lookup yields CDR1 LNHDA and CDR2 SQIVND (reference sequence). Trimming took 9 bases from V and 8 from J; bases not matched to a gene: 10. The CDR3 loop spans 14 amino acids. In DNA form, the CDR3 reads TGTGCCAGCCGACCGGGACAGGGGATTCATGAGCAGTTCTTC. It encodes CASRPGQGIHEQFF.

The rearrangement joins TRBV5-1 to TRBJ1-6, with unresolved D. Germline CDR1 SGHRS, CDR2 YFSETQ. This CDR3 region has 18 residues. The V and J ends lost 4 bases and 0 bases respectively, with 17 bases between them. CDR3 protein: CASSRVGISSSYNSPLHF. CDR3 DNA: TGCGCCAGCAGCCGGGTGGGGATCTCGAGCTCCTATAATTCACCCCTCCACTTT. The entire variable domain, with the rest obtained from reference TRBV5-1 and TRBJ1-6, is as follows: KAGVTQTPRYLIKTRGQQVTLSCSPISGHRSVSWYQQTPGQGLQFLFEYFSETQRNKGNFPGRFSGRQFSNSRSEMNVSTLELGDSALYLCASSRVGISSSYNSPLHFGNGTRLTVT.

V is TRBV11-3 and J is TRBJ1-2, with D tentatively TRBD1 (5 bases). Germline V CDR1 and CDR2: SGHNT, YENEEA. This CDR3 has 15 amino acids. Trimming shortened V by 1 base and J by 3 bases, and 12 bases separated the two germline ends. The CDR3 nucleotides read TGTGCCAGCAGCTTAGGTCCCGGGGCGGACTATGGCTACACCTTC. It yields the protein CASSLGPGADYGYTF.

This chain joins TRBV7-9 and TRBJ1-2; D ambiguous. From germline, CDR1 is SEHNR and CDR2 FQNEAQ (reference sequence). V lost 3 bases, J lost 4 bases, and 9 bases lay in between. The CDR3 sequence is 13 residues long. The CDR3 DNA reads TGTGCCAGCAGCTTTGGCAATCTCTATGGCTACACCTTC. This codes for CASSFGNLYGYTF.

The CDR3 DNA reads as TGTGCCAGCAGCCTAGGGACCACAGATACGCAGTATTTT. This translates into CASSLGTTDTQYF. The chain is built from TRBV5-8 and TRBJ2-3; D may match TRBD1 or TRBD2 (5 bases each). The germline CDR1 and CDR2 sequences are SGHTS and YDEGEE. Trimming removed 4 bases from V and 2 bases from J, with 8 bases in between. This CDR3 comprises 13 residues.

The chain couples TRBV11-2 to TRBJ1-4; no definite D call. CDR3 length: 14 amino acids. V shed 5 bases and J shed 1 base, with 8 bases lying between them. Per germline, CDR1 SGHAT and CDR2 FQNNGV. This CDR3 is CASSLLRTNEKLFF. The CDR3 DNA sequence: TGTGCCAGCAGCCTTCTCAGAACTAATGAAAAACTGTTTTTT.

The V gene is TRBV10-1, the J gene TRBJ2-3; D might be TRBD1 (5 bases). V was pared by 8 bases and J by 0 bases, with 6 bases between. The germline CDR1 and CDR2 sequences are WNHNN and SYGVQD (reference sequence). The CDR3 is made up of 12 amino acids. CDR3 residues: CASGASTDTQYF. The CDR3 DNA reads TGCGCCAGCGGGGCAAGCACAGATACGCAGTATTTT.

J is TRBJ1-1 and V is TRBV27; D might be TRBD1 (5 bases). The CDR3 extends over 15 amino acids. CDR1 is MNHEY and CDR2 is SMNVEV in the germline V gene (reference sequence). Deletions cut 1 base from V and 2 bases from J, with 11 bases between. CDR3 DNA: TGTGCCAGCAGTTTATTCGGCAGGGCTAACACTGAAGCTTTCTTT. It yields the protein CASSLFGRANTEAFF.

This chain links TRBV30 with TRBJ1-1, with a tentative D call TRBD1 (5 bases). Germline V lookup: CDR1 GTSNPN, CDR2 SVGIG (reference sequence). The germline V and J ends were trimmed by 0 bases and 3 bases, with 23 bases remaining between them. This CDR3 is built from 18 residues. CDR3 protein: CAWSVQYGRESGHTEAFF. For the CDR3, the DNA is TGTGCCTGGAGTGTTCAATATGGCAGGGAGTCGGGACACACTGAAGCTTTCTTT.

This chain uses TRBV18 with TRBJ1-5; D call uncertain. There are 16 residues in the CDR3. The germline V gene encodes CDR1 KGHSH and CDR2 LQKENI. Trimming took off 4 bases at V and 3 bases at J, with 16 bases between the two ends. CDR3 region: CASSREDVGFNQPQHF. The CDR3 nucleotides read TGTGCCAGCTCACGAGAGGACGTCGGCTTCAATCAGCCCCAGCATTTT. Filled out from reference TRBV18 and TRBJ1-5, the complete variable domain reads NAGVMQNPRHLVRRRGQEARLRCSPMKGHSHVYWYRQLPEEGLKFMVYLQKENIIDESGMPKERFSAEFPKEGPSILRIQQVVRGDSAAYFCASSREDVGFNQPQHFGDGTRLSIL.

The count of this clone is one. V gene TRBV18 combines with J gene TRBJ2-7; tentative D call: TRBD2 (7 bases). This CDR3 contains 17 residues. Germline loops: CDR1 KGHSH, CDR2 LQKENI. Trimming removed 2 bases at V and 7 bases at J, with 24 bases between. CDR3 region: CASSPKVYGGPSWEQYF. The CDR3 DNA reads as TGTGCCAGCTCACCAAAGGTGTACGGGGGGCCGTCTTGGGAGCAGTACTTC.

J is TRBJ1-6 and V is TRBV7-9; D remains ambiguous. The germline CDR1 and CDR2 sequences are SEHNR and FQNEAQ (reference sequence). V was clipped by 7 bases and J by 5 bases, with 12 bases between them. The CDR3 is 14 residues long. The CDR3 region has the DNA TGTGCCAGCAAAGTAGGGCGGGATAATTCACCCCTCCACTTT. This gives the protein CASKVGRDNSPLHF.

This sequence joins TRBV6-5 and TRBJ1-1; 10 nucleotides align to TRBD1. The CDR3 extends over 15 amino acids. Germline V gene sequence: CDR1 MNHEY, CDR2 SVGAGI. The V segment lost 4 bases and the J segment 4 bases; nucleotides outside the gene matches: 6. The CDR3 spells CASSFRQGAFTEAFF. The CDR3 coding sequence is TGTGCCAGCAGTTTCCGACAGGGGGCCTTCACTGAAGCTTTCTTT.

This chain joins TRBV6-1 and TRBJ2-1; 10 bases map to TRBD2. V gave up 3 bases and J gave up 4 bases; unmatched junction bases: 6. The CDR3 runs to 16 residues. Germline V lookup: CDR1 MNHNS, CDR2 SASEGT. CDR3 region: CASSDPTSGAYNEQFF. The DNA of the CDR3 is TGTGCCAGCAGTGACCCTACTAGCGGGGCTTACAATGAGCAGTTCTTC.

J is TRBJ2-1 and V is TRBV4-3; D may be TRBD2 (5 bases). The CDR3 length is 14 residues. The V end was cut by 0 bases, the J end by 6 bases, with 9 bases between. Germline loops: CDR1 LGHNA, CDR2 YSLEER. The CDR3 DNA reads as TGCGCCAGCAGCCAAGATGAAGAGGGCAATGAGCAGTTCTTC. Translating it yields CASSQDEEGNEQFF.

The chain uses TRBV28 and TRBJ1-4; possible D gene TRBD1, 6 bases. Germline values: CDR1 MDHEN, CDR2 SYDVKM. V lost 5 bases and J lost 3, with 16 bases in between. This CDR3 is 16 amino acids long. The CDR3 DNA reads TGTGCCAGCAGTCGGGTAACCGGGACATCTAATGAAAAACTGTTTTTT. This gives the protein CASSRVTGTSNEKLFF.

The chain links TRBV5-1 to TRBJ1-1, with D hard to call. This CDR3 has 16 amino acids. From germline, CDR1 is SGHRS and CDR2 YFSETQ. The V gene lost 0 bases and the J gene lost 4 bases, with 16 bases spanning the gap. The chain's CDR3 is CASSLGEGGIGTEAFF. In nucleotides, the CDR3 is TGCGCCAGCAGCTTGGGGGAGGGTGGAATCGGCACTGAAGCTTTCTTT.

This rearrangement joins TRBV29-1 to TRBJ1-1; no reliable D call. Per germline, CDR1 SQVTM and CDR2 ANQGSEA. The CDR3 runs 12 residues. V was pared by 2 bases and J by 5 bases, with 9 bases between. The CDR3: CSVERAETEAFF. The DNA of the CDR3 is TGCAGCGTTGAAAGGGCGGAGACTGAAGCTTTCTTT.

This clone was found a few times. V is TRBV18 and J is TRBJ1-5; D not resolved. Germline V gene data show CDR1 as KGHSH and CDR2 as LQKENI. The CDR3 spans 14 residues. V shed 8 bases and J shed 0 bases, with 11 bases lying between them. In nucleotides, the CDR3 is TGTGCCAGCACCTCTTCAGGTAGCAATCAGCCCCAGCATTTT. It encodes CASTSSGSNQPQHF.

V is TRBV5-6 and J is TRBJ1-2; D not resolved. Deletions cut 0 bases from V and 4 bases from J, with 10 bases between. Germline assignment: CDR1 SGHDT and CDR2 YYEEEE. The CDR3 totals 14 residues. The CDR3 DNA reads TGTGCCAGCAGCTTGGGGCGGGTGGGCTATGGCTACACCTTC. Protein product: CASSLGRVGYGYTF. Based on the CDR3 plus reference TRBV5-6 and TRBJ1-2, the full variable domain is DAGVTQSPTHLIKTRGQQVTLRCSPKSGHDTVSWYQQALGQGPQFIFQYYEEEERQRGNFPDRFSGHQFPNYSSELNVNALLLGDSALYLCASSLGRVGYGYTFGSGTRLTVV.

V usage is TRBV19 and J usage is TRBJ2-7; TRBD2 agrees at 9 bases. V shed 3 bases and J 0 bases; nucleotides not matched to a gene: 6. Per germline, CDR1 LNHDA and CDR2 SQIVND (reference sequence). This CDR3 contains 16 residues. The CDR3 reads CASSIYGGRASYEQYF. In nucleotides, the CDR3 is TGTGCCAGTAGTATTTACGGCGGGAGGGCCTCCTACGAGCAGTACTTC.

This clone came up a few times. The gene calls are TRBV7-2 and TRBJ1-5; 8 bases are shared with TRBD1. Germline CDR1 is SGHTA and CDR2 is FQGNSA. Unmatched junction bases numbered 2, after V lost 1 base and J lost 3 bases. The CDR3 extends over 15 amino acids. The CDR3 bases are TGTGCCAGCAGCTTAGACAGGGGGTTCAATCAGCCCCAGCATTTT. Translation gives CASSLDRGFNQPQHF. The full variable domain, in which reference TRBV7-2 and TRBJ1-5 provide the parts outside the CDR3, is GAGVSQSPSNKVTEKGKDVELRCDPISGHTALYWYRQSLGQGLEFLIYFQGNSAPDKSGLPSDRFSAERTGGSVSTLTIQRTQQEDSAVYLCASSLDRGFNQPQHFGDGTRLSIL.

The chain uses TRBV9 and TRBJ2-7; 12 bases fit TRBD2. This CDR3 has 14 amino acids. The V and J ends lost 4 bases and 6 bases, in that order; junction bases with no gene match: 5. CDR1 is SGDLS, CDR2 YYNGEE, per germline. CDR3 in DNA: TGTGCCAGCAGCTTCGGACTAGCGGGGACCGAGCAGTACTTC. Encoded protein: CASSFGLAGTEQYF.

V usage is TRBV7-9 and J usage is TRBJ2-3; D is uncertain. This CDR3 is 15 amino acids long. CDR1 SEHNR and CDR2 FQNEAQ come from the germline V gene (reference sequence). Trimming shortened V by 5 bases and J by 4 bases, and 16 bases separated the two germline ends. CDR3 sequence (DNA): TGTGCCAGCAGCCTCGGGCTCGTGGTGGCAGATACGCAGTATTTT. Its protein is CASSLGLVVADTQYF.

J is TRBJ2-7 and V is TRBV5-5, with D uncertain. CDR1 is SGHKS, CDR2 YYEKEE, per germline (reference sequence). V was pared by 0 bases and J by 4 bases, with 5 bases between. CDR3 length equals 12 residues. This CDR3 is CASSLDGYEQYF. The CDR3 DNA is TGTGCCAGCAGCTTGGACGGGTACGAGCAGTACTTC.

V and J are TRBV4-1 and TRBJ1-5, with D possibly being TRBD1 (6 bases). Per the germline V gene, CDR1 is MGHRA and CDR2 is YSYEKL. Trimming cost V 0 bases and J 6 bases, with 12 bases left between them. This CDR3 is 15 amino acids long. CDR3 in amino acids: CASSQEGGYGQPQHF. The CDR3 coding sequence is TGCGCCAGCAGCCAAGAAGGGGGGTATGGTCAGCCCCAGCATTTT.

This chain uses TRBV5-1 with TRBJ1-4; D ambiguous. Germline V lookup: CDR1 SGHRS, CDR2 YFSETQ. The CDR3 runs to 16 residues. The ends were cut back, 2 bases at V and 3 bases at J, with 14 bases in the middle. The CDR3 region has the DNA TGCGCCAGCAGCTTTTCAGCTATCGGGGCTAATGAAAAACTGTTTTTT. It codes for CASSFSAIGANEKLFF.

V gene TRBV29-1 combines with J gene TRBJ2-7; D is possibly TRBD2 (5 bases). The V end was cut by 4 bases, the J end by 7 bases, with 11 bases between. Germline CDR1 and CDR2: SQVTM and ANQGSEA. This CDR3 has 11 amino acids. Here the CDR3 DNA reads TGCAGCGTTGCGCGGTCGGGGGAGCAGTACTTC. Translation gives CSVARSGEQYF.